This T cell receptor beta chain appears in the sequencing data of a study of PD-1 blockade in classical Hodgkin lymphoma (dated by TCRdb to the early 2020s). Context from the whole study: Nivolumab dosing was 3 mg/kg intravenously every 2 weeks, continuing until either disease progression or unacceptable toxicity. The study used TCR beta sequencing and CyTOF to define a peripheral blood immune signature of response to PD-1 blockade in classical Hodgkin lymphoma. The investigation overall reported the following: CD4+ but not CD8+ TCR diversity rose significantly by C4D1 (p=0.0027 vs p=0.16), most apparent in complete responders (p=0.02). The study was limited to a single clinical trial cohort, and causes of repertoire differences, possibly disease activity or prior therapy, remained undefined. Baseline TCR diversity was reported as lower in newly diagnosed patients than in healthy donors, and lower still in relapsed/refractory patients. Trial patients achieving complete response had baseline diversity similar to newly diagnosed patients, whereas partial responders and progressors had significantly lower diversity. Lower diversity was seen in patients whose nivolumab began less than 1 year after ASCT, and these patients were left out of later analyses so that immune reconstitution would not confound the results.

The intended sense of this specimen's time point label: cycle 4 day 1 (C4D1), after 5 to 7 weeks of nivolumab. Every trial patient had relapsed following autologous stem cell transplantation, and prior brentuximab vedotin exposure was what differed among cohorts A, B and C. A Miltenyi CD4+ T cell isolation kit was used for magnetic negative selection to purify CD4+ T cells from thawed PBMCs. The trial cohort comprised more than 55 patients with relapsed/refractory classical Hodgkin lymphoma whose best overall responses were complete response, partial response or progressive disease. Trial patients were treated with single-agent nivolumab in the multi-cohort phase II CheckMate 205 trial. An independent review committee assessed best overall response by applying the 2007 International Working Group response criteria. Trial PBMCs were collected just before the start of nivolumab (C1D1) and during therapy at cycle 2 day 1 and cycle 4 day 1. Peripheral blood was collected in 8 mL Vacutainer Cell Preparation Tubes, from which PBMCs were isolated by centrifugation and then cryopreserved. Purified CD4+ and CD8+ fractions were prepared only for cases in which an additional PBMC sample was available. Magnetically labelled cells were depleted on LS columns in a quadroMACS separator, and the flow-through was collected as the purified fraction.

The CDR3 goes from the cysteine to the phenylalanine over 19 residues. Of the read, only the CDR3 DNA is kept; its 57 bases are in frame from base 1. The junction shows trimming of 1 base on V and 4 bases on J, plus 22 bases between the germline ends. CDR1 MDHEN and CDR2 SYDVKM were looked up in the germline V gene. In the case of this clone: Its antigen target is currently unknown. Per-base qualities were not stored, and no clone one base away is much larger.

Genomic DNA was isolated using the Qiagen DNeasy kit from unsorted PBMCs as well as from negatively selected CD4+ and CD8+ fractions. TCR beta CDR3 regions were amplified by immunoSEQ multiplex PCR using primers annealing to V and J segments. A synthetic immune receptor repertoire was used to minimize amplification bias, and any residual bias was removed computationally once sequencing was done. The published analysis was carried out like this. Custom Python scripts were used to quantify repertoire diversity as the Shannon entropy index. Unsorted, CD4+ and CD8+ repertoires were analyzed separately, except for combined analyses in which CD4+ and CD8+ sequences were merged in silico. Clonal expansion was defined as at least a 2-fold frequency increase after treatment relative to C1D1, with a pseudocount of 0.5 for undetected baseline clones. Clones with 0 or 1 copy at C1D1 were classified as singleton clones, and clones with 2 or more copies were classified as non-singleton clones. Clones expanded in unsorted samples were assigned a CD4+, CD8+ or unknown annotation through matching of protein sequences in sorted samples from the same patient. Wilcoxon tests were applied to paired samples to test diversity changes from C1D1 to C4D1. TCRdb mirrors the immuneACCESS table, restricted to in-frame sequences. Some clones are absent from its copies; in checked studies, under half trace to an unresolved V gene, and the reason for the others is unknown. From that table come the V and J calls and clone size; the DNA was used to work out D and trimming. The sample includes about 30,000 clones, with about 80% observed a single time. The ten top clones hold 0.65% to 0.95% of the sample.

The chain is encoded by TRBV28 joined to TRBJ1-4; the D gene is perhaps TRBD1, on 5 matching bases. Sequencing used CD4+ T cells from blood, obtained before the fourth cycle of nivolumab. This sequence originates from a human donor with classical Hodgkin lymphoma. The DNA sequence is given as TGTGCCAGCAGTTTATCCACCCCCTCCCAGGGAATCCTTAATGAAAAACTGTTTTTT. This translates into CASSLSTPSQGILNEKLFF.